The 8 T cell receptor beta chains below all came from one sample that was sequenced in a study of T cells in Graves' hyperthyroidism and ophthalmopathy. RNA transcripts served as the template for amplifying TCR beta CDR3 regions. Primed by the HTBI set, a first-round RT-PCR was run on the TCR CDR3. TCRdb redid the calling of the multiplex PCR reads with MiXCR, one entry per CDR3 protein. This repertoire shows roughly 300,000 distinct CDR3 sequences, approximately 22% found once; its top ten account for about 50%. Material for sequencing was blood. All receptors derive from a woman aged 50 to 65 with Graves' hyperthyroidism.

The chain employs TRBV11-3 and TRBJ2-7, with TRBD2 as a possible D gene (6 bases). The length of the CDR3 is 16 residues. The ends were cut back, 5 bases at V and 3 bases at J, with 20 bases in the middle. Germline values: CDR1 SGHNT, CDR2 YENEEA. The CDR3 DNA is TGTGCCAGCAGCGCAATTCAGGGACTCACGTTCTACGAGCAGTACTTC. Translating gives CASSAIQGLTFYEQYF.

The chain employs TRBV9 and TRBJ2-5; 9 positions match TRBD2. The ends lost 3 bases at V and 5 bases at J; junction bases unmatched: 14. Germline CDR1 is SGDLS and CDR2 is YYNGEE. This CDR3 comprises 17 residues. This CDR3 reads CASSGGKRGDIQETQYF. The CDR3, as DNA: TGTGCCAGCAGCGGTGGGAAGCGGGGGGATATCCAGGAGACCCAGTACTTC.

In this sample, this clonotype turned up many times. The rearrangement links TRBV7-2 to TRBJ2-5; 11 nucleotides agree with TRBD1. The CDR3 runs 16 residues. J was trimmed by 14 bases and V by 4 bases; bases with no gene match: 18. The germline V gene has CDR1 SGHTA and CDR2 FQGNSA. CDR3 region: CASSWSDRGRLSQVYF. The CDR3 DNA is TGTGCCAGCAGCTGGTCGGACAGGGGGCGCCTAAGTCAAGTTTACTTC.

Comment on this clonotype: A read error is possible here, since a much larger clone lies one base away. V gene TRBV12-3 or TRBV12-4 combines with J gene TRBJ1-1, with 11 positions matching TRBD1. The CDR3 spans 16 residues. CDR3 amino acids: CVSVRGQGERNTEAFF. CDR3 in DNA: TGTGTCAGCGTGCGGGGACAGGGGGAAAGGAACACTGAAGCTTTCTTT.

This clonotype was seen repeatedly, ten times or more. This chain joins TRBV5-5 and TRBJ1-1; D gene uncertain. The CDR3 is 14 amino acids. The germline V gene encodes CDR1 SGHKS and CDR2 YYEKEE (reference sequence). Trimming cost V 1 base and J 3 bases, with 10 bases left between them. CDR3 DNA: TGTGCCAGCAGCTTGAGGCATCAGGACACTGAAGCTTTCTTT. Protein product: CASSLRHQDTEAFF.

The gene calls are TRBV24-1 and TRBJ2-3, with D possibly TRBD2 on 5 matching bases. This CDR3 spans 14 amino acids. Trimming pared 10 bases from V and 3 bases from J, leaving 16 bases between. Germline V gene data show CDR1 as KGHDR and CDR2 as SFDVKD. Written as DNA, the CDR3 is TGTGCCACGATGTGGGGAGAAGGGACAGATACGCAGTATTTT. Translated: CATMWGEGTDTQYF.

This clonotype was seen ten or more times. The chain combines TRBV6-1 with TRBJ1-2, with a tentative D call TRBD1 (5 bases). The germline V gene encodes CDR1 MNHNS and CDR2 SASEGT. This CDR3 spans 14 amino acids. V shed 5 bases and J shed 2 bases, with 12 bases lying between them. The CDR3 DNA follows: TGTGCCAGCAGTTCTCCGGACATGAACTATGGCTACACCTTC. It encodes CASSSPDMNYGYTF.

This clonotype appeared many times. This sequence joins TRBV3-1 and TRBJ2-1; 9 nucleotides line up with TRBD1. The CDR3 extends over 16 amino acids. The ends lost 3 bases at V and 10 bases at J; junction bases unmatched: 13. Germline V gene lookup returns CDR1 LGHDT and CDR2 YNNKEL (reference sequence). Here the CDR3 reads CASSQMDRGAIWEQFF. The CDR3, as DNA: TGTGCCAGCAGCCAGATGGACAGGGGCGCAATTTGGGAGCAGTTCTTC.